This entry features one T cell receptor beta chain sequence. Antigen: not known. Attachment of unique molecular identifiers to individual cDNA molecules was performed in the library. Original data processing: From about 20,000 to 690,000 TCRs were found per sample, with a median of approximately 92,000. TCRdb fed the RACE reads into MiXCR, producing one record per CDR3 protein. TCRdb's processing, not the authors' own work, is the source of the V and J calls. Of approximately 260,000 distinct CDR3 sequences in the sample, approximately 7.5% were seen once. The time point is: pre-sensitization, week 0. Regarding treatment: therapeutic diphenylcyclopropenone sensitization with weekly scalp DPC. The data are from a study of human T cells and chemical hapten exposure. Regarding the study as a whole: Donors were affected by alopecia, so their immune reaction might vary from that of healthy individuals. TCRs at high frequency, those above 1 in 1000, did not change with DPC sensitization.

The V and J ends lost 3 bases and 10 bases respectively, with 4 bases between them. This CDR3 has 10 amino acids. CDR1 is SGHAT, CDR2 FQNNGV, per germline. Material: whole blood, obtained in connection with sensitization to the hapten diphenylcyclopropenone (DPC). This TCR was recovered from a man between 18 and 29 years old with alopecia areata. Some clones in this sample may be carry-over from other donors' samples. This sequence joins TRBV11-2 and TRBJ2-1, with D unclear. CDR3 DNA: TGTGCCAGCAGCTTCACCGAGCAGTTCTTC. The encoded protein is CASSFTEQFF. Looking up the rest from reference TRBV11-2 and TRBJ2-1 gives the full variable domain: EAGVAQSPRYKIIEKRQSVAFWCNPISGHATLYWYQQILGQGPKLLIQFQNNGVVDDSQLPKDRFSAERLKGVDSTLKIQPAKLEDSAVYLCASSFTEQFFGPGTRLTVL.